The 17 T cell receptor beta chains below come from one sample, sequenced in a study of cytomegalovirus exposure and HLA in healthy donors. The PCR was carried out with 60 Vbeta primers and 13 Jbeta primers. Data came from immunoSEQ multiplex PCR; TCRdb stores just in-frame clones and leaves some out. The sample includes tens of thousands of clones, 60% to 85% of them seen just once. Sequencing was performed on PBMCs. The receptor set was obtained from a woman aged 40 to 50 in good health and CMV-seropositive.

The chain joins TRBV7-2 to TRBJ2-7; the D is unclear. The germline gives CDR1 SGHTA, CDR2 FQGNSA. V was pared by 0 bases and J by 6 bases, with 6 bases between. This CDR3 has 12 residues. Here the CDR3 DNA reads TGTGCCAGCAGCTTAGCCGGGTCCGAGCAGTACTTC. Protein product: CASSLAGSEQYF.

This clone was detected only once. CDR3 loop: CASSGRMGGVNEKLFF. The CDR3 DNA sequence: TGTGCCAGCAGTGGCCGGATGGGAGGGGTTAATGAAAAACTGTTTTTT. This chain links TRBV27 with TRBJ1-4, with D possibly being TRBD1 (5 bases). This CDR3 is built from 16 residues. V lost 5 bases, J lost 4 bases, and 17 bases lay in between. CDR1 is MNHEY and CDR2 is SMNVEV in the germline V gene (reference sequence). Together with reference TRBV27 and TRBJ1-4, the CDR3 gives the full variable domain: EAQVTQNPRYLITVTGKKLTVTCSQNMNHEYMSWYRQDPGLGLRQIYYSMNVEVTDKGDVPEGYKVSRKEKRNFPLILESPSPNQTSLYFCASSGRMGGVNEKLFFGSGTQLSVL.

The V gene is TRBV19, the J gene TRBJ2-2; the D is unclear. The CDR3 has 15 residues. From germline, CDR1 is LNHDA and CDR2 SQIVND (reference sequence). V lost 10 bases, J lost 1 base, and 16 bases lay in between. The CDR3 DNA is TGTGCCACCCATAGTTCCAGGCTGAACACCGGGGAGCTGTTTTTT. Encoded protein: CATHSSRLNTGELFF.

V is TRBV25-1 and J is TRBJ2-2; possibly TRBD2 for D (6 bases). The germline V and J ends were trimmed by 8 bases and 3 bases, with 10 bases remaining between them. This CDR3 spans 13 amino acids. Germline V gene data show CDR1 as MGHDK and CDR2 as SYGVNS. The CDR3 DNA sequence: TGTGCCAGCCGGGGGTGGTACACCGGGGAGCTGTTTTTT. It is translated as CASRGWYTGELFF.

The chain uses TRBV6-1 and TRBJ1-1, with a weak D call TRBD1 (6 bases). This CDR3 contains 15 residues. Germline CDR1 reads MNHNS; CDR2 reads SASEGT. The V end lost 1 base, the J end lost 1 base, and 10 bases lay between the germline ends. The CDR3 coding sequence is TGTGCCAGCAGTGAAGGGGCGGGGGCGAACACTGAAGCTTTCTTT. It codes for CASSEGAGANTEAFF.

The CDR3 sequence: CACTGNYNSPLHF. As DNA, the CDR3 is TGTGCCTGCACGGGAAACTATAATTCACCCCTCCACTTT. This rearrangement joins TRBV19 to TRBJ1-6, with D uncertain. The germline V gene encodes CDR1 LNHDA and CDR2 SQIVND (reference sequence). CDR3 length: 13 amino acids. V was shortened by 11 bases and J by 3 bases, with 11 bases between the two germline ends. The variable domain in full, with the rest retrieved from reference TRBV19 and TRBJ1-6, is DGGITQSPKYLFRKEGQNVTLSCEQNLNHDAMYWYRQDPGQGLRLIYYSQIVNDFQKGDIAEGYSVSREKKESFPLTVTSAQKNPTAFYLCACTGNYNSPLHFGNGTRLTVT.

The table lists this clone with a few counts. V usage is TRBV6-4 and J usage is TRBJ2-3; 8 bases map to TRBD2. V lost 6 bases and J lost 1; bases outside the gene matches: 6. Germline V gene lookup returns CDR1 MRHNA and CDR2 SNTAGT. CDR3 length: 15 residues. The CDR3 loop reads CASSEAGGRTDTQYF. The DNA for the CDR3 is TGTGCCAGCAGCGAGGCGGGGGGTCGCACAGATACGCAGTATTTT.

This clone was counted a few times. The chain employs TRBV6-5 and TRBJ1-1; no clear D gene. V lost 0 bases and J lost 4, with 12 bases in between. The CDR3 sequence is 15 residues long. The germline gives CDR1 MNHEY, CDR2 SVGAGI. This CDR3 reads CASSYSRLISTEAFF. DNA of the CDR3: TGTGCCAGCAGTTACTCCAGACTTATAAGCACTGAAGCTTTCTTT.

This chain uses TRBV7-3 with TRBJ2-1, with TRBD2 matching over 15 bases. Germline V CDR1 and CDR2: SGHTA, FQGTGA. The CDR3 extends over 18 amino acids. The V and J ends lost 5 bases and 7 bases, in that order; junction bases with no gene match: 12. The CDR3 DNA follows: TGTGCCAGCAGCCTCGGGGCCCTCGGGACTAGCGGGGGGAATGAGCAGTTCTTC. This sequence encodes CASSLGALGTSGGNEQFF.

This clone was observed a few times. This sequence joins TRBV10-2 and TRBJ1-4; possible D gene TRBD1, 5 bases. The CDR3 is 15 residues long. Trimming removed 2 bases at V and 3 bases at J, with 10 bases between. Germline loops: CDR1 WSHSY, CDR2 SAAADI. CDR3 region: CASSEIDRPNEKLFF. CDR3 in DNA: TGCGCCAGCAGTGAGATCGACAGACCTAATGAAAAACTGTTTTTT.

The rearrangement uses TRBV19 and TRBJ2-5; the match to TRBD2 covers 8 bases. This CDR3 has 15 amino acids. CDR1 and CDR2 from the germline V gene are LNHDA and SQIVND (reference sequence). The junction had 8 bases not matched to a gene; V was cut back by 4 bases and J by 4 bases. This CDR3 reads CASSNFVTSGETQYF. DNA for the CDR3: TGTGCCAGTAGTAATTTTGTAACTAGCGGAGAGACCCAGTACTTC.

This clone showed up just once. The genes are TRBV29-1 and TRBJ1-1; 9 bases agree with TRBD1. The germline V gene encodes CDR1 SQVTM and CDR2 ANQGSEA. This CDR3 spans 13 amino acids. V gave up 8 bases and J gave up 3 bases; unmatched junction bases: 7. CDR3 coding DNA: TGCAGCTCTGACAGGGGGATCCACACTGAAGCTTTCTTT. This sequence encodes CSSDRGIHTEAFF.

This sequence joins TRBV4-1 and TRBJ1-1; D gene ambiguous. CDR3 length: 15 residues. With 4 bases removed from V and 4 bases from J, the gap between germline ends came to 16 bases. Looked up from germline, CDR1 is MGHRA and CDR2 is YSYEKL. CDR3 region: CASSPNEGVGTEAFF. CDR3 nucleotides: TGCGCCAGCAGCCCCAACGAGGGAGTTGGCACTGAAGCTTTCTTT.

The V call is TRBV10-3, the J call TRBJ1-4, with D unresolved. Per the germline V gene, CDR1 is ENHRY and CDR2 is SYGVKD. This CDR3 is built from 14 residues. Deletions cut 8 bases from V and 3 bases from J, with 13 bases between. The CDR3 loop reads CAISRDSANEKLFF. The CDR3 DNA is TGTGCCATCTCTCGGGATTCAGCTAATGAAAAACTGTTTTTT.

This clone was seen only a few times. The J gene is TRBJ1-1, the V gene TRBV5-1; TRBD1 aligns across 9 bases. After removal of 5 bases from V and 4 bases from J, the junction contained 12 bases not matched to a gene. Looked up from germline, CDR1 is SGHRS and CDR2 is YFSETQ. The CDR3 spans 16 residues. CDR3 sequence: CASSSGTGYGGTEAFF. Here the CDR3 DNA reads TGCGCCAGCAGTTCCGGGACAGGGTACGGTGGCACTGAAGCTTTCTTT.

CDR3 sequence (DNA): TGTGCCAGCAGCATTTCGACAGACCCAACCCTCCACTTT. This gives the protein CASSISTDPTLHF. V usage is TRBV9 and J usage is TRBJ1-6, with D tentatively TRBD1 (5 bases). This CDR3 has 13 amino acids. The germline gives CDR1 SGDLS, CDR2 YYNGEE. Trimming cost V 4 bases and J 14 bases, with 16 bases left between them.

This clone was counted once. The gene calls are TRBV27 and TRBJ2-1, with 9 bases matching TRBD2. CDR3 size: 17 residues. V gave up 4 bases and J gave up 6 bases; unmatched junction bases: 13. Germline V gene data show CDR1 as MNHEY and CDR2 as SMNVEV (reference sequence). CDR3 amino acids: CASSYLRASGVPNEQFF. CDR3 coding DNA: TGTGCCAGCAGTTACCTAAGGGCTAGCGGGGTCCCCAATGAGCAGTTCTTC.